The entry below describes one TCR beta chain. Method: immunoSEQ multiplex PCR; TCRdb's copy keeps in-frame clones and lacks some. The sample lists roughly 73,000 clones, about 69% occurring once. The V segment lost 4 bases and the J segment 5 bases; nucleotides outside the gene matches: 14. The length of the CDR3 is 18 residues. Germline lookup yields CDR1 SGDLS and CDR2 YYNGEE. The sample is drawn from a study of blood T cell repertoires in COVID-19. Sequencing was done on a sample of peripheral blood. This TCR was sampled from a man between 65 and 80 years old with acute or convalescent COVID-19. The J gene is TRBJ1-6, the V gene TRBV9; 8 nucleotides align to TRBD1. CDR3 DNA sequence: TGTGCCAGCAGCTTTGGACAGGGAAGGGGGCCCAATAATTCACCCCTCCACTTT. This encodes CASSFGQGRGPNNSPLHF.